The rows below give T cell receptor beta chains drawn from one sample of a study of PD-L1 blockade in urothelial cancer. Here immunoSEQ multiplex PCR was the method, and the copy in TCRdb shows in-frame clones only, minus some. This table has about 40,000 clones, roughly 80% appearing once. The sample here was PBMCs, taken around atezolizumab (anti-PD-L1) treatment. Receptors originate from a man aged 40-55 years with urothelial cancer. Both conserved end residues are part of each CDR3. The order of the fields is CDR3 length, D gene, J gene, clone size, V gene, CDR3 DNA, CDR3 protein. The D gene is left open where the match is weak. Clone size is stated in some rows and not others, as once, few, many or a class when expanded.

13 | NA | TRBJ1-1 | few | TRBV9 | TGTGCCAGCAGCGTATCGTCGAACACTGAAGCTTTCTTT | CASSVSSNTEAFF
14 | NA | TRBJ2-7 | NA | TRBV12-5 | TGTGCTAGTGGTCTAAACGAAGTAGCGAGCGAGCAGTACTTC | CASGLNEVASEQYF
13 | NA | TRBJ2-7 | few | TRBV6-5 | TGTGCCAGCTCGCGCGGGGGCGACGGCGAGCAGTACTTC | CASSRGGDGEQYF
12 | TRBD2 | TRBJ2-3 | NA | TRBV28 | TGTGCCAGCAGTTTAGGGGGGGTTACGCAGTATTTT | CASSLGGVTQYF
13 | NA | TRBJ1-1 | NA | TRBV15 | TGTGCCACCAGCAGAGTTCCGGGGTCTGAAGCTTTCTTT | CATSRVPGSEAFF
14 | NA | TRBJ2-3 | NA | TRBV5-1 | TGCGCCAGCAGCTTGGGACAGTGGTCAGATACGCAGTATTTT | CASSLGQWSDTQYF
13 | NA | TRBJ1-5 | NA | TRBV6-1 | TGTGCCAGCAGTGAACAGGCTAATCAGCCCCAGCATTTT | CASSEQANQPQHF
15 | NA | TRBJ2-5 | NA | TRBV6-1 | TGTGCCAGCAGTGCTCCGACTGTGTACCAAGAGACCCAGTACTTC | CASSAPTVYQETQYF
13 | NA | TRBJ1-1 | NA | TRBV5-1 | TGCGCCAGCAGCTTGGGGTCGAGGACTGAAGCTTTCTTT | CASSLGSRTEAFF
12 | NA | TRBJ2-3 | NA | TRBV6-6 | TGTGCCAGCAGCGGAGGGTCAGATACGCAGTATTTT | CASSGGSDTQYF
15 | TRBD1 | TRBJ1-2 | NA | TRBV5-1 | TGCGCCAGCAGCTTGGCCCAACAGGGGGCAGGTGGCTACACCTTC | CASSLAQQGAGGYTF
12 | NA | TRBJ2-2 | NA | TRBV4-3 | TGCGCCAGCTCCTCAGGGGCCGGGGAGCTGTTTTTT | CASSSGAGELFF
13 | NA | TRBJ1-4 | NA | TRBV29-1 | TGCAGCGTTTGGCACAGGGCATCCGAAAAACTGTTTTTT | CSVWHRASEKLFF
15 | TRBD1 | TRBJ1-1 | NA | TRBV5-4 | TGTGCCAGCAGCTTACAGGGGAGATCGAACACTGAAGCTTTCTTT | CASSLQGRSNTEAFF
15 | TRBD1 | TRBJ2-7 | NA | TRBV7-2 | TGTGCCAGCAGCTCGCAGGGGGCGCGGGGAGACGAGCAGTACTTC | CASSSQGARGDEQYF
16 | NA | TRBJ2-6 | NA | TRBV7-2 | TGTGCCAGCAGCCCCTACCCCGGCTCTGGGGCCAACGTCCTGACTTTC | CASSPYPGSGANVLTF
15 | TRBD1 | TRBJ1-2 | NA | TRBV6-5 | TGTGCCAGCAGTGCTCAGGGACAGCGTAACTATGGCTACACCTTC | CASSAQGQRNYGYTF
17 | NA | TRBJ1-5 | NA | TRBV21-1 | TGTGCCAGCAGCAAAGAAAAGGGAGGCAGACTAAATCAGCCCCAGCATTTT | CASSKEKGGRLNQPQHF
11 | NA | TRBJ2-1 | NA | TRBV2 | TGTGCCAGCAGTCAGTACAATGAGCAGTTCTTC | CASSQYNEQFF
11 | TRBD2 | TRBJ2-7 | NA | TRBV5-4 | TGTGCCAGCAGCCGGGGGGGAGGGCAGTACTTC | CASSRGGGQYF